This T cell receptor (beta chain) was retrieved from a study of T cell clones after liver transplantation. Turning to the study itself: TCRbeta sequencing after a pre-transplant mixed lymphocyte reaction identified graft-donor-reactive clones, later tracked in post-transplant blood. Patients counted as tolerant after at least one year off all immunosuppression, enzymes not exceeding twice normal. General study points: Rather than being deleted, graft donor-reactive T cells may have moved into the graft.

As for this clone: Its antigen remains unidentified.

Using immunoSEQ multiplex PCR, the repertoire was profiled, and TCRdb retains in-frame clones only, with some absent. The data contain 40,000 to 65,000 clones, approximately 84% of them singletons. This sequence was found in a human donor who received a liver transplant. The sample in question was CD4+ T cells from blood, obtained before liver transplant.

The CDR3 sequence is CASGTPGNEKLFF. The CDR3 nucleotides are TGCGCCAGCGGCACTCCGGGTAATGAAAAACTGTTTTTT. J is TRBJ1-4 and V is TRBV5-1; D remains ambiguous. The CDR3 has 13 amino acids. Trimming took off 7 bases at V and 4 bases at J, with 11 bases between the two ends. Germline V gene lookup returns CDR1 SGHRS and CDR2 YFSETQ.